This TCR beta chain comes out of a study of blood T cell repertoires in COVID-19. This clone was recorded once. Some clones are missing from TCRdb's copy, which holds only in-frame ones; the method was immunoSEQ multiplex PCR. Among under 250,000 clones listed, approximately 90% were seen once. This CDR3 spans 15 amino acids. Looked up from germline, CDR1 is MDHEN and CDR2 is SYDVKM. V was clipped by 6 bases and J by 6 bases; unmatched bases: 10. The sequence was obtained from a man aged 30 to 45 with acute or convalescent COVID-19. The genes are TRBV28 and TRBJ1-5; 8 bases agree with TRBD1. The sequenced sample was peripheral blood. The CDR3 DNA reads as TGTGCCAGCAGCCGGCGAGCAGGGGGCGGTCAGCCCCAGCATTTT. Translating gives CASSRRAGGGQPQHF.